This T cell receptor beta chain was identified during a study of spatial heterogeneity in lung cancer. For the study at large: Detected beta-chain sequences consistently exceeded alpha-chain sequences. The average count in raw reads for each unique TCR and UMI combination exceeded eight appearances.

The CDR3 is 12 amino acids. Germline V gene data show CDR1 as SGHTA and CDR2 as FQGNSA. Trimming removed 5 bases at V and 4 bases at J, with 7 bases between. TCRdb analysed the 5' RACE reads with MiXCR anew, one entry per CDR3 protein. The table includes 50,000 to 65,000 distinct CDR3 sequences, over 5.5% detected once. Documented time point: sample taken at primary tumor resection. The input material, whole RNA from tumor, nontumor lung or frozen PBMC, was sequenced unsorted. Donors were 72 untreated early-stage non-small cell lung cancer patients. The chain has TRBV7-2 and TRBJ2-3, with D hard to call. The sample here was PBMCs, taken at surgery. This TCR came from a female donor with early-stage non-small cell lung cancer. The CDR3 bases are TGTGCCAGCAGCCCCACGTCAGATACGCAGTATTTT. Encoded protein: CASSPTSDTQYF.